This TCR beta chain was retrieved from a study of control samples from healthy donors and cancer patients. TCRdb's table, derived via immunoSEQ multiplex PCR, lists solely in-frame clones and lacks some. This table has some 90,000 clones, approximately 93% appearing once. Specimen: blood. The TCR was taken from a woman aged 25 to 39 in good health.

CDR3 protein: CASSLNPNYGYTF. CDR3 DNA: TGTGCCAGCAGCTTAAACCCCAACTATGGCTACACCTTC. The V gene is TRBV7-3, the J gene TRBJ1-2; D not certain. Germline V CDR1 and CDR2: SGHTA, FQGTGA. The CDR3 has 13 amino acids. V lost 1 base to trimming and J lost 2 bases, with 5 bases between them.